The 14 T cell receptor beta chains below were found in one sample sequenced in a study of blood T cells in healthy people across ages. A second PCR, run for roughly 7 to 11 cycles, used a sample-barcoded 5' primer plus a J-beta primer mix. MiXCR, run by TCRdb on the 5' RACE reads, gives a single entry per CDR3 protein. Of 700,000 or so distinct CDR3 sequences in the sample, 20% to 25% were seen once. Sequencing input: blood. The receptors shown here come from a man between 65 and 80 years old in good health.

The V and J genes are TRBV19 and TRBJ2-2; 7 bases align to TRBD1. Trimming at V came to 7 bases and at J to 6 bases, leaving 5 bases not matched to a gene. The germline V gene encodes CDR1 LNHDA and CDR2 SQIVND (reference sequence). The CDR3 is made up of 13 amino acids. The CDR3 bases are TGTGCCAGTACCTCAACAGGGGCCGGGGAGCTGTTTTTT. As protein: CASTSTGAGELFF.

The chain carries TRBV5-5 and TRBJ2-1; TRBD2 might be the D (5 bases). The CDR3 consists of 14 residues. V was trimmed by 4 bases and J by 7 bases, leaving 15 bases between them. The V gene's germline CDR1 is SGHKS and CDR2 YYEKEE (reference sequence). CDR3 sequence (DNA): TGTGCCAGCAGCCCGAAGGAGGCGTTAAATGAGCAGTTCTTC. Residues: CASSPKEALNEQFF.

The chain carries TRBV9 and TRBJ2-5; 10 bases match TRBD2. Trimming cost V 2 bases and J 5 bases; bases outside gene matches: 9. The V gene's germline CDR1 is SGDLS and CDR2 YYNGEE. The CDR3 has 16 residues. The CDR3 protein is CASSVTSGRAGETQYF. CDR3 DNA sequence: TGTGCCAGCAGCGTCACCAGCGGGAGGGCCGGGGAGACCCAGTACTTC. Full variable domain (rest looked up from reference TRBV9 and TRBJ2-5): DSGVTQTPKHLITATGQRVTLRCSPRSGDLSVYWYQQSLDQGLQFLIQYYNGEERAKGNILERFSAQQFPDLHSELNLSSLELGDSALYFCASSVTSGRAGETQYFGPGTRLLVL.

This clonotype was seen a handful of times. The chain has TRBV9 and TRBJ1-6; D gene unclear. The CDR3 is 13 amino acids. CDR1 and CDR2 (germline): SGDLS, YYNGEE. Trimming shortened V by 3 bases and J by 11 bases, and 12 bases separated the two germline ends. The CDR3 region is CASSAARVPPLHF. CDR3 in DNA: TGTGCCAGCAGCGCCGCTCGGGTTCCACCCCTCCACTTT.

The rearrangement links TRBV2 to TRBJ1-6, with 8 bases aligning to TRBD1. J gave up 10 bases and V 1 base, and 9 bases lay outside the gene matches. The CDR3 runs to 16 residues. CDR1 SNHLY and CDR2 FYNNEI come from the germline V gene. The CDR3 is CASSEGPDRADSPLHF. The CDR3 nucleotides are TGTGCCAGCAGTGAAGGCCCGGACAGGGCAGACTCACCCCTCCACTTT.

This chain connects TRBV20-1 to TRBJ1-6; no firm D call. The length of the CDR3 is 14 residues. The germline CDR1 and CDR2 sequences are DFQATT and SNEGSKA (reference sequence). The V end lost 3 bases, the J end lost 7 bases, and 13 bases lay between the germline ends. CDR3 in amino acids: CSARVGSQNSPLHF. For the CDR3, the DNA is TGCAGTGCTAGGGTGGGATCCCAGAATTCACCCCTCCACTTT.

This clonotype was observed a few times. The chain joins TRBV5-1 to TRBJ2-5; D is perhaps TRBD2 (6 bases). The J call may not be correct, given that the DNA end is closer to TRBJ2-1. The CDR3 totals 15 residues. Germline CDR1 reads SGHRS; CDR2 reads YFSETQ. CDR3 DNA: TGCGCCAGCAGCTTGGGGCCGGGGGAGGTATATGAGCAGTTCTTC. Encoded protein: CASSLGPGEVYEQFF.

CDR3 coding DNA: TGCAGCACGAGACAGGGGTACGACACTGAAGCTTTCTTT. This gives the protein CSTRQGYDTEAFF. The chain recombines TRBV29-1 with TRBJ1-1, with TRBD1 matching over 8 bases. V trimming: 8 bases; J trimming: 3 bases; junction bases outside the gene matches: 8. CDR1 and CDR2 (germline): SQVTM, ANQGSEA. There are 13 residues in the CDR3. The full variable domain, rest sourced from reference TRBV29-1 and TRBJ1-1, is SAVISQKPSRDICQRGTSLTIQCQVDSQVTMMFWYRQQPGQSLTLIATANQGSEATYESGFVIDKFPISRPNLTFSTLTVSNMSPEDSSIYLCSTRQGYDTEAFFGQGTRLTVV.

The chain uses TRBV7-2 and TRBJ1-5; TRBD1 aligns across 7 bases. V lost 5 bases, J lost 6 bases, and 13 bases stayed unmatched. Per germline, CDR1 SGHTA and CDR2 FQGNSA. The CDR3 consists of 16 residues. Here the CDR3 reads CASSPVGTAGGQPQHF. CDR3 DNA sequence: TGTGCCAGCAGCCCCGTCGGGACAGCTGGTGGTCAGCCCCAGCATTTT.

This chain links TRBV5-1 with TRBJ1-1, with a weak D call TRBD1 (5 bases). The CDR3 spans 15 residues. Trimming left V 0 bases short and J 1 base short, with 10 bases between. In germline, CDR1 is SGHRS, CDR2 YFSETQ. Here the CDR3 reads CASSLGVGANTEAFF. In nucleotides, the CDR3 is TGCGCCAGCAGCTTGGGGGTCGGGGCGAACACTGAAGCTTTCTTT.

There are a few counts of this clonotype. The V gene is TRBV28, the J gene TRBJ2-6; D ambiguous. Trimming took off 2 bases at V and 0 bases at J, with 5 bases between the two ends. The CDR3 consists of 15 residues. Germline V gene sequence: CDR1 MDHEN, CDR2 SYDVKM. The CDR3 DNA sequence: TGTGCCAGCAGTTTAAAAGCCTCTGGGGCCAACGTCCTGACTTTC. Residues: CASSLKASGANVLTF.

This clonotype showed up just a few times. The chain has TRBV18 and TRBJ1-1; possible D gene TRBD1, 6 bases. Trimming pared 6 bases from V and 2 bases from J, leaving 16 bases between. The CDR3 extends over 15 amino acids. Germline V gene sequence: CDR1 KGHSH, CDR2 LQKENI. CDR3 nucleotide sequence: TGTGCCAGCTCGTTACAGGGTTCGCGAAACACTGAAGCTTTCTTT. Amino acids: CASSLQGSRNTEAFF. Combining the CDR3 with reference TRBV18 and TRBJ1-1 gives the whole variable domain NAGVMQNPRHLVRRRGQEARLRCSPMKGHSHVYWYRQLPEEGLKFMVYLQKENIIDESGMPKERFSAEFPKEGPSILRIQQVVRGDSAAYFCASSLQGSRNTEAFFGQGTRLTVV.

This clonotype was found a few times. The V call is TRBV20-1, the J call TRBJ2-5; tentatively, D is TRBD1 (6 bases). Matching the DNA end better, TRBJ2-7 makes the J call doubtful. This CDR3 has 15 amino acids. Looked up from germline, CDR1 is DFQATT and CDR2 is SNEGSKA (reference sequence). The CDR3 region is CSALTGQKTHYEQYF. The CDR3 nucleotides are TGCAGTGCTCTAACAGGGCAGAAGACCCACTACGAGCAGTACTTC.

The sample holds a few counts of this clonotype. The chain carries TRBV6-2 or TRBV6-3 and TRBJ2-1; D might be TRBD2 (5 bases). The length of the CDR3 is 12 residues. V lost 3 bases to trimming and J lost 10 bases, with 10 bases between them. CDR1 and CDR2 from the germline V gene are MNHEY and SVGEGT. The CDR3, as DNA: TGTGCCAGCAGTTATAAGACGGGGGAGCAGTTCTTC. Encoded protein: CASSYKTGEQFF.